The 6 T cell receptor beta chains below were found in one sample sequenced in a study of response to subunit inactivated influenza vaccine. TCRdb re-called the RT-PCR reads with MiXCR, one entry per CDR3 protein. The table shows 600,000 to 850,000 distinct CDR3 sequences, with approximately 14% occurring only once. The source was PBMCs from blood, collected about 14 days before vaccination. All receptors derive from a man aged 50-60 years who received an inactivated influenza vaccine.

This clonotype was seen a handful of times. The CDR3 region is CASRGTAGQETQYF. For the CDR3, the DNA is TGCGCCAGCAGGGGAACAGCGGGGCAAGAGACCCAGTACTTC. The V and J genes are TRBV5-1 and TRBJ2-5, with 7 nucleotides matching TRBD2. Germline V lookup: CDR1 SGHRS, CDR2 YFSETQ. V dropped 5 bases and J dropped 2; count of bases not matched to a gene: 6. CDR3 length: 14 amino acids.

This clonotype was seen repeatedly, ten times or more. This chain uses TRBV10-3 with TRBJ2-1; 8 nucleotides align to TRBD2. CDR1 is ENHRY, CDR2 SYGVKD, per germline. Trimming at V came to 0 bases and at J to 5 bases, leaving 3 bases not matched to a gene. This CDR3 is 15 amino acids long. CDR3 sequence (DNA): TGTGCCATCAGTGAGTCGTTAGCGGGGAACAATGAGCAGTTCTTC. This translates into CAISESLAGNNEQFF.

This clonotype was found a few times. The genes are TRBV15 and TRBJ2-2; possibly TRBD2 for D (6 bases). This CDR3 region has 15 residues. V lost 2 bases and J lost 7, with 14 bases in between. Per germline, CDR1 LNHNV and CDR2 YYDKDF (reference sequence). Here the CDR3 reads CATSRSPAGGGELFF. The CDR3 DNA sequence: TGTGCCACCAGCAGATCCCCCGCCGGGGGCGGGGAGCTGTTTTTT.

This chain uses TRBV7-3 with TRBJ2-1, with D possibly called TRBD1 or TRBD2 (6 bases each). Germline V gives CDR1 SGHTA, CDR2 FQGTGA. The CDR3 has 15 amino acids. V was cut by 6 bases and J by 8 bases, with 20 bases left in between. CDR3 protein: CASRGAAGGGHEQFF. The CDR3 region has the DNA TGTGCCAGCAGGGGTGCGGCAGGTGGGGGGCATGAGCAGTTCTTC.

Only a few counts were recorded for this clonotype. The J gene is TRBJ2-5, the V gene TRBV28; TRBD2 agrees at 7 bases. Per germline, CDR1 MDHEN and CDR2 SYDVKM. Germline trimming cut 8 bases from V and 6 bases from J; bases unmatched to any gene: 9. The CDR3 length is 13 residues. DNA of the CDR3: TGTGCCAGCCGAGCTAGCGGAAGAAAGACCCAGTACTTC. Its protein is CASRASGRKTQYF.

This chain joins TRBV3-1 and TRBJ2-2, with unresolved D. The length of the CDR3 is 12 residues. V lost 6 bases, J lost 3 bases, and 5 bases lay in between. Per germline, CDR1 LGHDT and CDR2 YNNKEL (reference sequence). In nucleotides, the CDR3 is TGTGCCAGCAGGACGTACACCGGGGAGCTGTTTTTT. Translation: CASRTYTGELFF.